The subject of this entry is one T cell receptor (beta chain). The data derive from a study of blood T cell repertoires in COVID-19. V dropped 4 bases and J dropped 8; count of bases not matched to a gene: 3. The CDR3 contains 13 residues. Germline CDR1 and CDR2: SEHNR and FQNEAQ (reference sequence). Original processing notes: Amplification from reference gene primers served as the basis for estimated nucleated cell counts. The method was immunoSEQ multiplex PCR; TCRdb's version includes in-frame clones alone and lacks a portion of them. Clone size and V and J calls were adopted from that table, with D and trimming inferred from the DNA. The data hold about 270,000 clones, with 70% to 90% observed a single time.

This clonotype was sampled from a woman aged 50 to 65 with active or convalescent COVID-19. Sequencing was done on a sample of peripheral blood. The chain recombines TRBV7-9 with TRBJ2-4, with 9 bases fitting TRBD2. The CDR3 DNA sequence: TGTGCCAGCAGCTCGACTAGCGGCGACATTCAGTACTTC. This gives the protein CASSSTSGDIQYF.